This is a list of T cell receptor beta chains from one sample in a study of OX40 agonist ivuxolimab in advanced cancers. Using immunoSEQ multiplex PCR, the repertoire was profiled, and TCRdb retains in-frame clones only, with some absent. The sample gives 45,000 to 70,000 clones, about 89% of which show up once; 1.1% to 1.5% is in the top ten. Sequencing was performed on CD4+ or CD8+ T cells sorted from blood, taken in a trial of the OX40 agonist ivuxolimab. The receptors come from an adult with an advanced solid tumor such as melanoma, head and neck, liver or kidney cancer. The conserved cysteine and the conserved F or W are not part of the CDR3 here. Size values are once, few and many counts, or a class for expanded clones, and some rows have none.

CDR3 | V | size
ATSRDVGARTIQY | TRBV15 | NA
ASRRDRANTEAF | TRBV2 | NA
ASSWGTATGELF | TRBV28 | NA
ASSVVGGGNSPLH | TRBV9 | NA
ARDLPSGKDEQY | TRBV10-1 | NA
ASSKTTRRGLSYEQY | TRBV21-1 | NA
ASSIRDTDGEQF | TRBV19 | NA
ASQTSTDTQY | TRBV2 | NA
ASSFGQGATDTQY | TRBV5-1 | NA
ATSRDQVNYGYT | TRBV15 | NA
ASSLDYPPYNEQF | TRBV7-9 | NA
ASRASWGRQAGSQY | TRBV6-6 | NA
SAGGSGRIGETQY | TRBV29-1 | NA
ASSHPTGGSRNTIY | TRBV28 | NA
ASSRTSGYEQY | TRBV16 | NA
ASNDRPMNTEAF | TRBV5-1 | NA
ASSKLAGTAKNIQY | TRBV18 | NA
ASSSGQGFGYT | TRBV6-6 | NA
SVTKLNTEAF | TRBV29-1 | few
ASSITSGEVGELF | TRBV19 | NA
ASSLTSFGELF | TRBV11-3 | NA
ASSEGEWGRQY | TRBV6-1 | NA
ASKGQGTTNTGELF | TRBV27 | NA
AISGPQGAGNTIY | TRBV10-3 | NA
ASSEATTNEKLF | TRBV2 | NA
ASSVREDTEAF | TRBV9 | NA
ASSLSLGSIQY | TRBV7-8 | NA
ASSTRSGTGGTEAF | TRBV5-1 | NA
ASRSAGVGEDTQY | TRBV6-1 | once
ASSYTGPSYEQY | TRBV6-5 | NA
ASSLIGGVQPQH | TRBV27 | NA
ASSPRPQNQETQY | TRBV7-9 | NA
ASRQGASSGNTIY | TRBV9 | NA